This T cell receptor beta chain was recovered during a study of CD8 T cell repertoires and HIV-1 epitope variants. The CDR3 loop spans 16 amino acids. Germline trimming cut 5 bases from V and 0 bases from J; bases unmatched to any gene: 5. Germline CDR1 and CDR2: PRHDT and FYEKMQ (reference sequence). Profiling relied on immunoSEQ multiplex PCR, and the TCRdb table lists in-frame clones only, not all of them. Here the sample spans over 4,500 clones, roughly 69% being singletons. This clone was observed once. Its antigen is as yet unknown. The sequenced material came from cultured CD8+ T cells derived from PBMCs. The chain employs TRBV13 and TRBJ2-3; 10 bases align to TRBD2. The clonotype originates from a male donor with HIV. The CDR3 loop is CASSPWTSGSTDTQYF. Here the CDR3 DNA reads TGTGCCAGCAGCCCATGGACTAGCGGAAGCACAGATACGCAGTATTTT.